This TCR beta chain was captured by sequencing in a study of monozygotic twins with inflammatory bowel disease. Points from the study as a whole: Among IBD patients, TCRbeta diversity (inverse Simpson) was lower than in healthy co-twins.

Germline CDR1 reads KGHDR; CDR2 reads SFDVKD. There are 16 residues in the CDR3. TCRdb reanalyzed the 5' RACE reads and collapses them to one entry per CDR3 protein, without DNA. This sample's clone table lists approximately 380,000 distinct CDR3 sequences. On this clonotype itself: The antigen is unknown.

V usage is TRBV24-1 and J usage is TRBJ2-1; TCRdb returns TRBD2, unconfirmable since there is no DNA. What was sequenced was blood. The sequence derives from a human donor with ulcerative colitis or Crohn's disease, or a healthy co-twin of an affected twin (not recorded which). The CDR3 sequence is CATSDGSGGAYNEQFF.